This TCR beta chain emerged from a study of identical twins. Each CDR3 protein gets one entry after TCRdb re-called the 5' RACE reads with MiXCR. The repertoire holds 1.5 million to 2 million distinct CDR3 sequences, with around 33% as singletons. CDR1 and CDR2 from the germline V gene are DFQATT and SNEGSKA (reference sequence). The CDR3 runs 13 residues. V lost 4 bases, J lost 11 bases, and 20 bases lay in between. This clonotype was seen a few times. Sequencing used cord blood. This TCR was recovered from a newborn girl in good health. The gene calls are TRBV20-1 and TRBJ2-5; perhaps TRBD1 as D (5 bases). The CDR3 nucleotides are TGCAGTGCTACCTGGACATGGAGAGGAGAGCAGTACTTC. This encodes CSATWTWRGEQYF.